The rows below give T cell receptor beta chains drawn from one sample of a study of beta chain features in type 1 diabetes. Using immunoSEQ multiplex PCR, the repertoire was profiled, and TCRdb retains in-frame clones only, with some absent. The profile shows over 25,000 clones, 56% of them singletons. Material: Tregs from blood. These receptors originate from a woman in her late teens or twenties with type 1 diabetes. CDR3s include the opening cysteine and the closing phenylalanine or tryptophan. Fields, in order: J gene, V gene, D gene, clone size, CDR3 protein, CDR3 DNA. The D gene is left open where the match is weak. Expanded clones get a size class; other rows say once, few or many, or leave the size out.

>TRBJ1-1|TRBV5-1|NA|NA
CASSLAPGGGEAFF
TGCGCCAGCAGCTTGGCCCCCGGAGGAGGGGAGGCTTTCTTT
>TRBJ2-1|TRBV5-1|TRBD1|NA
CASSSRDRRNNEQFF
TGCGCCAGCAGCTCCCGGGACAGGAGGAACAATGAGCAGTTCTTC
>TRBJ2-5|TRBV5-1|TRBD2|NA
CASSLVASTSTETQYF
TGCGCCAGCAGCTTGGTAGCCTCGACTAGCACAGAGACCCAGTACTTC
>TRBJ1-1|TRBV10-3|NA|few
CAIRENTEAFF
TGTGCCATCCGGGAGAACACTGAAGCTTTCTTT
>TRBJ1-1|TRBV7-2|NA|medium-sized
CASSLELFLGLRNTEAFF
TGTGCCAGCAGCTTAGAACTGTTTTTAGGACTCCGGAACACTGAAGCTTTCTTT
>TRBJ2-1|TRBV11-3|NA|NA
CASTLLSSYNEQFF
TGTGCCAGCACCCTCTTGAGCTCCTACAATGAGCAGTTCTTC
>TRBJ1-5|TRBV6-1|TRBD1|NA
CASLQGVNQPQHF
TGTGCCAGTCTCCAGGGGGTCAATCAGCCCCAGCATTTT
>TRBJ2-5|TRBV29-1|NA|NA
CSVVVRAGETQYF
TGCAGCGTTGTTGTCAGGGCAGGGGAGACCCAGTACTTC
>TRBJ2-1|TRBV19|TRBD2|NA
CASSTSGRGEQFF
TGTGCCAGTAGTACTAGCGGGAGAGGTGAGCAGTTCTTC
>TRBJ1-2|TRBV18|NA|NA
CASSQANRDRDGYTF
TGTGCCAGCTCGCAGGCAAACAGGGACCGGGATGGCTACACCTTC
>TRBJ2-2|TRBV18|TRBD1|NA
CASSFSGGYTGELFF
TGTGCCAGCTCATTCTCAGGGGGCTACACCGGGGAGCTGTTTTTT
>TRBJ2-1|TRBV19|TRBD2|NA
CASSTGRQLAGGNDEQFF
TGTGCCAGTAGTACTGGTAGGCAACTAGCGGGAGGTAATGATGAGCAGTTCTTC
>TRBJ2-1|TRBV5-1|TRBD2|NA
CASSQGASGGEQFF
TGCGCCAGCAGCCAGGGGGCTAGCGGGGGTGAGCAGTTCTTC
>TRBJ1-5|TRBV5-5|NA|NA
CASSQVTTVDQPQHF
TGTGCCAGCAGCCAGGTGACAACGGTGGATCAGCCCCAGCATTTT
>TRBJ1-1|TRBV30|NA|few
CAWARFQEAFF
TGTGCCTGGGCCAGGTTCCAGGAAGCTTTCTTT
>TRBJ2-2|TRBV19|TRBD2|once
CASSTPPGRELTGELFF
TGTGCCAGTAGTACTCCCCCGGGGAGGGAATTGACCGGGGAGCTGTTTTTT
>TRBJ2-1|TRBV20-1|TRBD2|few
CSARTSVEQFF
TGCAGTGCCAGGACTAGCGTGGAGCAGTTCTTC
>TRBJ2-1|TRBV27|TRBD2|few
CASSFRNRASGRNEQFF
TGTGCCAGCAGTTTCCGCAATCGGGCTAGCGGGAGAAATGAGCAGTTCTTC
>TRBJ2-7|TRBV27|NA|NA
CASSLRTTSYEQYF
TGTGCCAGCAGTTTAAGGACTACTTCGTACGAGCAGTACTTC
>TRBJ2-1|TRBV11-2|NA|NA
CASKEDDAYNEQFF
TGTGCCAGTAAGGAGGATGACGCCTACAATGAGCAGTTCTTC
>TRBJ2-5|TRBV5-6|NA|NA
CASTRVRETQYF
TGTGCCAGCACAAGAGTGCGGGAGACCCAGTACTTC
>TRBJ1-1|TRBV6-5|TRBD1|NA
CASSYSGQGNTEAFF
TGTGCCAGCAGTTACTCGGGACAGGGTAACACTGAAGCTTTCTTT